This entry lists 23 T cell receptor beta chains sequenced from one sample in a study of follicular helper T cells after annual influenza vaccination. TCRdb's table, derived via immunoSEQ multiplex PCR, lists solely in-frame clones and lacks some. The table shows about 6,600 clones, with roughly 80% occurring only once. The time point: 2015-2016 season, 7 days after influenza vaccination. The sequences come from CXCR5- memory CD4+ T cells sorted from blood, collected 7 days after influenza vaccination. Source of these receptors: an adult who received the influenza vaccine.

This chain connects TRBV5-1 to TRBJ2-7, with D unclear. This CDR3 contains 13 residues. V was trimmed by 1 base and J by 0 bases, leaving 5 bases between them. Looked up from germline, CDR1 is SGHRS and CDR2 is YFSETQ. CDR3 loop: CASSLRSSYEQYF. The CDR3 DNA sequence: TGCGCCAGCAGCTTGCGGAGCTCCTACGAGCAGTACTTC.

The CDR3 nucleotides are TGTGCCAGCAGCTTAGCCTTTGGACAGGGTAGAAACACCATATATTTT. This gives the protein CASSLAFGQGRNTIYF. This sequence joins TRBV7-2 and TRBJ1-3; 8 nucleotides line up with TRBD1. The CDR3 contains 16 residues. The trim removed 0 bases at V and 5 bases at J, leaving 6 bases unmatched. Germline assignment: CDR1 SGHTA and CDR2 FQGNSA.

This chain uses TRBV11-3 with TRBJ2-1; no reliable D call. CDR1 and CDR2 from the germline V gene are SGHNT and YENEEA. The V and J ends lost 5 bases and 2 bases respectively, with 7 bases between them. This CDR3 comprises 13 residues. CDR3 loop: CASSTGTYNEQFF. Here the CDR3 DNA reads TGTGCCAGCAGCACTGGGACCTACAATGAGCAGTTCTTC.

This chain connects TRBV6-5 to TRBJ1-6; D unclear. Germline CDR1 reads MNHEY; CDR2 reads SVGAGI. This CDR3 spans 15 amino acids. The germline V and J ends were trimmed by 0 bases and 7 bases, with 10 bases remaining between them. The CDR3 loop reads CASSYSGWANSPLHF. The DNA of the CDR3 is TGTGCCAGCAGTTACTCGGGGTGGGCAAATTCACCCCTCCACTTT.

This sequence joins TRBV6-5 and TRBJ2-7; 12 bases match TRBD1. V lost 5 bases, J lost 5 bases, and 4 bases stayed unmatched. Germline assignment: CDR1 MNHEY and CDR2 SVGAGI. The CDR3 contains 14 residues. The CDR3: CASSPGQGAHEQYF. The CDR3 DNA sequence: TGTGCCAGCAGTCCGGGACAGGGGGCTCACGAGCAGTACTTC.

This clone turned up a few times. The chain uses TRBV9 and TRBJ1-5; no clear D gene. Germline V gene data show CDR1 as SGDLS and CDR2 as YYNGEE. V dropped 7 bases and J dropped 3 bases, with 8 bases sitting between them. The CDR3 length is 12 residues. In DNA form, the CDR3 reads TGTGCCAGCGGCGAAATCAATCAGCCCCAGCATTTT. Translated, it gives CASGEINQPQHF. The full variable domain, with the rest looked up from reference TRBV9 and TRBJ1-5, is DSGVTQTPKHLITATGQRVTLRCSPRSGDLSVYWYQQSLDQGLQFLIQYYNGEERAKGNILERFSAQQFPDLHSELNLSSLELGDSALYFCASGEINQPQHFGDGTRLSIL.

This chain connects TRBV7-2 to TRBJ2-1; D perhaps matches TRBD2 (5 bases). Trimming pared 1 base from V and 7 bases from J, leaving 8 bases between. This CDR3 region has 13 residues. CDR1 and CDR2 (germline): SGHTA, FQGNSA. The CDR3 DNA follows: TGTGCCAGCAGCTTAGTTGGCGGGAATGAGCAGTTCTTC. This translates into CASSLVGGNEQFF.

The chain joins TRBV7-8 to TRBJ2-7; no clear D gene. The CDR3 length is 15 residues. Trimming removed 8 bases at V and 4 bases at J, with 21 bases between. Germline loops: CDR1 SGHVS, CDR2 FQNEAQ. The CDR3 bases are TGTGCCAGCGGGCCTAAAGGCTCCTGGGGTTACGAGCAGTACTTC. It translates to CASGPKGSWGYEQYF.

This chain joins TRBV5-1 and TRBJ2-5, with 7 bases matching TRBD1. After removal of 4 bases from V and 4 bases from J, the junction contained 7 bases not matched to a gene. CDR3 size: 14 residues. Germline CDR1 and CDR2: SGHRS and YFSETQ. The CDR3 loop reads CASSTGTARETQYF. CDR3 DNA: TGCGCCAGCAGCACCGGGACAGCCCGAGAGACCCAGTACTTC.

The V call is TRBV5-1, the J call TRBJ2-5; perhaps TRBD2 as D (6 bases). Trimming removed 2 bases at V and 5 bases at J, with 10 bases between. CDR1 is SGHRS, CDR2 YFSETQ, per germline. The CDR3 contains 13 residues. DNA of the CDR3: TGCGCCAGCAGCTTTTCGGGAGAGGAGACCCAGTACTTC. As protein: CASSFSGEETQYF.

The rearrangement uses TRBV7-9 and TRBJ2-6; TRBD1 is a possible D gene (5 bases). Trimming removed 1 base from V and 1 base from J, with 8 bases in between. CDR1 is SEHNR and CDR2 is FQNEAQ in the germline V gene (reference sequence). This CDR3 spans 16 amino acids. DNA for the CDR3: TGTGCCAGCAGCTTAGAATCAGGGTCTGGGGCCAACGTCCTGACTTTC. This gives the protein CASSLESGSGANVLTF.

This chain joins TRBV18 and TRBJ2-3; 7 bases fit TRBD2. In germline, CDR1 is KGHSH, CDR2 LQKENI. With 3 bases clipped from V and 0 bases from J, the junction kept 6 bases outside the gene matches. The CDR3 loop spans 16 amino acids. The CDR3 spells CASSPLSGASTDTQYF. The CDR3, as DNA: TGTGCCAGCTCACCGTTGAGCGGGGCGAGCACAGATACGCAGTATTTT. The full variable domain, its missing parts supplied by reference TRBV18 and TRBJ2-3, is NAGVMQNPRHLVRRRGQEARLRCSPMKGHSHVYWYRQLPEEGLKFMVYLQKENIIDESGMPKERFSAEFPKEGPSILRIQQVVRGDSAAYFCASSPLSGASTDTQYFGPGTRLTVL.

The rearrangement uses TRBV7-2 and TRBJ2-1; 13 nucleotides match TRBD2. This CDR3 region has 14 residues. Unmatched junction bases numbered 6, after V lost 8 bases and J lost 8 bases. CDR1 is SGHTA, CDR2 FQGNSA, per germline. CDR3 residues: CASRLGLAGDEQFF. The DNA for the CDR3 is TGTGCCAGCCGCCTAGGACTAGCGGGGGATGAGCAGTTCTTC. The variable domain in full, completed from reference TRBV7-2 and TRBJ2-1, reads GAGVSQSPSNKVTEKGKDVELRCDPISGHTALYWYRQSLGQGLEFLIYFQGNSAPDKSGLPSDRFSAERTGGSVSTLTIQRTQQEDSAVYLCASRLGLAGDEQFFGPGTRLTVL.

This clone was counted only a few times. The chain uses TRBV7-3 and TRBJ2-3; 7 bases are shared with TRBD1. Germline CDR1 and CDR2: SGHTA and FQGTGA. The CDR3 has 13 amino acids. Unmatched junction bases numbered 3, after V lost 5 bases and J lost 4 bases. For the CDR3, the DNA is TGTGCCAGCAGCAGACAGGGAGCAGATACGCAGTATTTT. This encodes CASSRQGADTQYF.

The CDR3 sequence: CASSIVDTAVSPLHF. Written as DNA, the CDR3 is TGTGCCAGTAGTATCGTGGACACGGCGGTGTCACCCCTCCACTTT. The genes are TRBV19 and TRBJ1-6; a possible D gene is TRBD1 (5 bases). The CDR3 runs to 15 residues. The germline V and J ends were trimmed by 3 bases and 10 bases, with 16 bases remaining between them. Germline V gene lookup returns CDR1 LNHDA and CDR2 SQIVND (reference sequence).

The J gene is TRBJ2-3, the V gene TRBV25-1, with D perhaps assigned TRBD1 or TRBD2 (5 bases each). V lost 6 bases, J lost 1 base, and 8 bases lay in between. Germline values: CDR1 MGHDK, CDR2 SYGVNS. The CDR3 runs 13 residues. CDR3 residues: CASRGTGTDTQYF. In DNA, the CDR3 is TGTGCCAGCAGGGGGACGGGCACAGATACGCAGTATTTT.

The chain has TRBV7-2 and TRBJ1-2, with TRBD1 matching 9 bases. In germline, CDR1 is SGHTA, CDR2 FQGNSA. V shed 5 bases and J 7 bases; nucleotides not matched to a gene: 11. The CDR3 totals 15 residues. CDR3 DNA: TGTGCCAGCAGCCCACGCACCCGGGACAGGGTTGGCTACACCTTC. Encoded protein: CASSPRTRDRVGYTF. Variable domain in full (rest from reference TRBV7-2 and TRBJ1-2): GAGVSQSPSNKVTEKGKDVELRCDPISGHTALYWYRQSLGQGLEFLIYFQGNSAPDKSGLPSDRFSAERTGGSVSTLTIQRTQQEDSAVYLCASSPRTRDRVGYTFGSGTRLTVV.

The chain combines TRBV6-6 with TRBJ1-1; no definite D call. The CDR3 sequence is 13 residues long. Trimming stripped 5 bases from V and 2 bases from J, with 9 bases between. Germline CDR1 and CDR2: MNHNY and SVGAGI (reference sequence). DNA for the CDR3: TGTGCCAGCAGTGTTACCCCTAACACTGAAGCTTTCTTT. It is translated as CASSVTPNTEAFF.

V gene TRBV6-1 combines with J gene TRBJ1-3, with D possibly TRBD1 on 5 matching bases. Germline assignment: CDR1 MNHNS and CDR2 SASEGT. This CDR3 contains 16 residues. V was cut by 1 base and J by 6 bases, with 16 bases left in between. CDR3 in DNA: TGTGCCAGCAGTGAAGAGTTGCGGGGGTGGGAAAACACCATATATTTT. Translated: CASSEELRGWENTIYF.

V usage is TRBV4-2 and J usage is TRBJ1-2; the D gene is possibly TRBD1 (5 bases). CDR3 length: 13 amino acids. Deletions cut 1 base from V and 3 bases from J, with 6 bases between. Germline V gene lookup returns CDR1 LGHNA and CDR2 YNFKEQ. CDR3 amino acids: CASSQAGDYGYTF. The CDR3 bases are TGTGCCAGCAGCCAAGCGGGGGACTATGGCTACACCTTC.

This chain connects TRBV7-9 to TRBJ2-2; the match to TRBD1 covers 9 bases. The J segment lost 5 bases and the V segment lost 0 bases, leaving 4 bases of the junction unmatched. This CDR3 has 16 residues. CDR1 is SEHNR, CDR2 FQNEAQ, per germline (reference sequence). CDR3 sequence (DNA): TGTGCCAGCAGCTTAGCGGGACAGGGTCGAACCGGGGAGCTGTTTTTT. It encodes CASSLAGQGRTGELFF.

The chain combines TRBV7-2 with TRBJ1-5; the match to TRBD1 covers 7 bases. The CDR3 length is 16 residues. Germline-derived CDR1 and CDR2 are SGHTA and FQGNSA. V lost 2 bases and J lost 4; bases outside the gene matches: 8. CDR3 in DNA: TGTGCCAGCAGCTTACGCTCCCTGGACAGGAATCAGCCCCAGCATTTT. Its translation: CASSLRSLDRNQPQHF.

The chain couples TRBV6-6 to TRBJ1-1, with a tentative D call TRBD1 (5 bases). Germline CDR1 and CDR2: MNHNY and SVGAGI (reference sequence). Trimming removed 2 bases from V and 10 bases from J, with 14 bases in between. This CDR3 has 13 amino acids. CDR3 residues: CASSYGMGERAFF. The CDR3 DNA sequence: TGTGCCAGCAGTTACGGGATGGGGGAAAGAGCTTTCTTT.